This is a list of T cell receptor beta chains from one sample in a study of blood T cell repertoires in COVID-19. TCRdb's table, derived via immunoSEQ multiplex PCR, lists solely in-frame clones and lacks some. The profile shows over 250,000 clones, over 80% of them singletons. The sequenced sample consisted of peripheral blood. The receptors derive from a woman between 50 and 59 years old with COVID-19, enrolled during active disease. Each CDR3 is given with its conserved first and last residue. The D gene is left open where the match is weak. A clone size is listed for some rows: how often the clone was seen (once, few, many), or a class if it is expanded.

J gene,D gene,V gene,clone size,CDR3 DNA,CDR3 protein
TRBJ2-5,TRBD2,TRBV11-2,-,TGTGCCAGCAGCTCAACGAGGGCGGGAGGGACTTACCAAGAGACCCAGTACTTC,CASSSTRAGGTYQETQYF
TRBJ1-5,-,TRBV5-1,-,TGCGCCAGCAGCTTAGGGGGGGGTAATCAGCCCCAGCATTTT,CASSLGGGNQPQHF
TRBJ2-3,-,TRBV5-4,-,TGTGCCAGCAGCCTTCCTCAGAGGACAGATACGCAGTATTTT,CASSLPQRTDTQYF
TRBJ2-3,-,TRBV12-5,-,TGTGCTAGTGGTTTGCGGGAGATGCAGTATTTT,CASGLREMQYF
TRBJ2-7,-,TRBV4-3,-,TGCGCCAGCAGCCAAGATCTGAGACTACCCTACGAGCAGTACTTC,CASSQDLRLPYEQYF
TRBJ2-1,TRBD2,TRBV9,-,TGTGCCAGCAGCGGCCCTAGCGGGGGATACAATGAGCAGTTCTTC,CASSGPSGGYNEQFF
TRBJ2-5,-,TRBV19,-,TGTGCCAGTAGTACTTTTTATCTAAGCGAACAAGAGACCCAGTACTTC,CASSTFYLSEQETQYF
TRBJ2-4,TRBD1,TRBV15,-,TGTGCCACCAGCATACCCCAGAGGACAGGGAGGAACATTCAGTACTTC,CATSIPQRTGRNIQYF
TRBJ2-7,TRBD1,TRBV30,-,TGTGCCGCTCAGGACAGGGGGCCGGAGCAGTACTTC,CAAQDRGPEQYF
TRBJ1-6,-,TRBV6-5,few,TGTGCCAGCAGTTACTCGGGGAGGGGTAATTCACCCCTCCACTTT,CASSYSGRGNSPLHF
TRBJ2-3,-,TRBV18,-,TGTGCCAGCTCACCAGGTTGGGAGGATACGCAGTATTTT,CASSPGWEDTQYF
TRBJ2-7,TRBD1,TRBV6-5,-,TGTGCCAGCAGGACGGGACAGGCAGACGAGCAGTACTTC,CASRTGQADEQYF
TRBJ1-2,-,TRBV5-1,-,TGCGCCAGCAGCTTGGATAACAGGGTTGGATATGGCTACACCTTC,CASSLDNRVGYGYTF
TRBJ2-6,-,TRBV6-6,-,TGTGCCAGCAGCCGAGGGGGAGGGGCTTCTGGGGCCAACGTCCTGACTTTC,CASSRGGGASGANVLTF
TRBJ1-6,-,TRBV28,few,TGTGCCAGCAGTCCTCGTTCGAGCTCCTATAATTCACCCCTCCACTTT,CASSPRSSSYNSPLHF
TRBJ2-5,TRBD2,TRBV27,-,TGTGCCAGCAGTCTCCGGACTAGTCGAGAGACCCAGTACTTC,CASSLRTSRETQYF
TRBJ1-2,-,TRBV3-1/TRBV3-2,-,TGTGCCAGCAGCCAAGAGTCAGGTCTCTATGGCTACACCTTC,CASSQESGLYGYTF
TRBJ2-7,-,TRBV7-6,once,TGTGCCAGCAGCTTAACCCGGGACAAAACCTACGAGCAGTACTTC,CASSLTRDKTYEQYF
TRBJ2-5,-,TRBV29-1,-,TGCAGCGTTGAAGAAGTAGAAGAGACCCAGTACTTC,CSVEEVEETQYF
TRBJ2-7,-,TRBV3-1/TRBV3-2,-,TGTGCCAGCAGCCAGACCGGGTCCCGCTCCTACGAGCAGTACTTC,CASSQTGSRSYEQYF
TRBJ2-7,-,TRBV29-1,-,TGCAGCGTTGAAAGGGGGACCGCGGACGAGCAGTACTTC,CSVERGTADEQYF
TRBJ2-7,TRBD2,TRBV5-1,once,TGCGCCAGCAGCTTGGTAGGGCGGGAGGGCAACTACGAGCAGTACTTC,CASSLVGREGNYEQYF
TRBJ2-1,TRBD2,TRBV15,-,TGTGCCACCAGCAGAGGGGGGACTAGCGGGAGCCACCGAGGAAATGAGCAGTTCTTC,CATSRGGTSGSHRGNEQFF
TRBJ2-7,TRBD2,TRBV7-2,-,TGTGCCAGCAGCCGGACTAGCGGGAGATACGAGCAGTACTTC,CASSRTSGRYEQYF
TRBJ2-5,-,TRBV19,-,TGTGCCAGTAGCCGATCGGGGAGTTCACCAGAGACCCAGTACTTC,CASSRSGSSPETQYF
TRBJ1-1,TRBD1,TRBV18,-,TGTGCCAGCTCACCACCCGCAGGGGGTTTCCGCACTGAAGCTTTCTTT,CASSPPAGGFRTEAFF
TRBJ1-4,TRBD1,TRBV3-1/TRBV3-2,-,TGTGCCAGCAGCCAAGCGGCACAGGGGGCAAGGGAAAAACTGTTTTTT,CASSQAAQGAREKLFF
TRBJ2-1,-,TRBV27,-,TGTGCCAGCAGTTTATCGCCGGGAGTACCCTACAATGAGCAGTTCTTC,CASSLSPGVPYNEQFF
TRBJ2-5,-,TRBV25-1,-,TGTGCCAGCAGTGAATATCAAGGACAGAGAGAGACCCAGTACTTC,CASSEYQGQRETQYF
TRBJ1-4,-,TRBV18,few,TGTGCCAGCTCAACGGGATTTTCAACTAATGAAAAACTGTTTTTT,CASSTGFSTNEKLFF
TRBJ2-5,TRBD2,TRBV6-6,-,TGTGCCAGCAGTCCCGGGACTAGCGGGAGGGGTTTGGAGACCCAGTACTTC,CASSPGTSGRGLETQYF
TRBJ1-1,-,TRBV27,-,TGTGCCAGCAAACTCGGGTGGGTGCTATCGAACACTGAAGCTTTCTTT,CASKLGWVLSNTEAFF
TRBJ2-7,TRBD2,TRBV7-6,many,TGTGCCAGCAGCTTAGGTCCTAGCGGGAGCTCCTACGAGCAGTACTTC,CASSLGPSGSSYEQYF
TRBJ2-2,-,TRBV4-2,-,TGTGCCAGCAGCCAACGGGGAGACACCGGGGAGCTGTTTTTT,CASSQRGDTGELFF
TRBJ2-6,-,TRBV3-1/TRBV3-2,-,TGTGCCAGCAGCCAAGATAGTACTACCAAATCTGGGGCCAACGTCCTGACTTTC,CASSQDSTTKSGANVLTF
TRBJ2-3,TRBD2,TRBV6-4,-,TGTGCCAGCAGTGGAAATAGCGGGAGCTGGGTGGGAGATACGCAGTATTTT,CASSGNSGSWVGDTQYF
TRBJ1-1,TRBD1,TRBV6-2/TRBV6-3,-,TGTGCCAGCAGTTACACCCACAGGACAGGAGGAGGAACTGAAGCTTTCTTT,CASSYTHRTGGGTEAFF
TRBJ1-1,TRBD1,TRBV27,-,TGTGCCAGCACGCATACAGGGGGTCGGTTCGGGGCTTTCTTT,CASTHTGGRFGAFF
TRBJ2-3,-,TRBV20-1,once,TGCAGTGCTAGTCCTTCTCTAGCAGATACGCAGTATTTT,CSASPSLADTQYF
TRBJ1-6,TRBD1,TRBV7-3,-,TGTGCCAGCAGCCCCGCAGGGGGTTTTAACCTCCACTTT,CASSPAGGFNLHF
TRBJ1-4,-,TRBV5-1,-,TGCGCCAGCAGCTTGGAGGCAGGGGCTAATGAAAAACTGTTTTTT,CASSLEAGANEKLFF
TRBJ2-1,TRBD1,TRBV9,-,TGTGCCAGCAGAGGGGCAGGGGGAGAGAATGAGCAGTTCTTC,CASRGAGGENEQFF